This TCR beta chain is from a study of T cell responses to AZD1222 COVID-19 vaccine. The study, taken as a whole, reports: Vaccine-associated CD4 TCRs ranged over spike, dominating at 160-218 and 743-854.

V lost 5 bases and J lost 6, with 10 bases in between. Germline CDR1 is SEHNR and CDR2 is FQNEAQ (reference sequence). The CDR3 sequence is 12 residues long. In the case of this clone: Antigen unknown.

This table comes from immunoSEQ multiplex PCR, and its TCRdb copy is limited to in-frame clones, with some not included. This sample has 95,000 to 110,000 clones, with about nine tenths found just once. The sequence was collected from an adult in good health. The genes are TRBV7-9 and TRBJ1-1; D unresolved. The sequences come from peripheral blood, collected on day 0 of AZD1222 vaccination. In DNA form, the CDR3 reads TGTGCCAGCAGCCATAGTTATCCTGAAGCTTTCTTT. It specifies CASSHSYPEAFF.